This TCR beta chain is from a study of breast tumors, draining lymph nodes, adjacent tissues. This clonotype was counted at least ten times. TCRdb re-derived calls from the multiplex PCR reads in MiXCR, one entry per CDR3 protein. In the table there are about 15,000 distinct CDR3 sequences, roughly 60% of which are singletons. The germline gives CDR1 MRHNA, CDR2 SNTAGT. The V end lost 5 bases, the J end lost 2 bases, and 8 bases lay between the germline ends. The CDR3 loop spans 13 amino acids. The source material was tumor-adjacent breast tissue. V usage is TRBV6-4 and J usage is TRBJ2-3, with D tentatively TRBD2 (5 bases). The TCR originated in a female donor with breast cancer. Some clones in this sample may be carry-over from other donors' samples. Written as DNA, the CDR3 is TGTGCCAGCAGTCACGGGGACACAGATACGCAGTATTTT. Protein product: CASSHGDTDTQYF.